This T cell receptor (beta chain) was profiled in a study of blood T cell repertoires in COVID-19. Turning to the study itself: Sites across the United States, Italy and Spain contributed samples from acute and convalescent COVID-19. PBMCs, B-cell-depleted T cells, or T cells provided the cDNA or gDNA that made up the material.

The germline gives CDR1 SNHLY, CDR2 FYNNEI. This CDR3 spans 15 amino acids. V shed 3 bases, J shed 6 bases, and the junction held 5 bases outside the gene matches. Study processing details: Amplification from reference gene primers served as the basis for estimated nucleated cell counts. Sequencing was performed with immunoSEQ multiplex PCR; in TCRdb, only in-frame clones are kept and a portion is missing. That table furnishes V, J and clone size, whereas the DNA furnished D and trimming. The sample holds about 400,000 clones; approximately 91% are singletons and the top ten take roughly 2%. Participants' own reports of clinical history determined their cohort assignment.

The receptor was derived from a woman aged 40-49 years with acute COVID-19. Sequencing was done on a sample of PBMCs or T cells enriched from blood (not recorded which). The rearrangement joins TRBV2 to TRBJ2-2; TRBD2 matches at 9 bases. CDR3 protein: CASSERGGIAGELFF. Written as DNA, the CDR3 is TGTGCCAGCAGTGAGCGGGGGGGCATCGCCGGGGAGCTGTTTTTT.